The present TCR beta chain was sequenced within a study of Tregs in tolerant kidney transplant recipients. Study-wide results and limits: Validation in larger populations is needed because few patients were studied. Expanding Tregs on activated donor B cells appeared to best identify donor-specific TCRbeta clones. This study did not directly address biological reproducibility.

Assay used: immunoSEQ multiplex PCR; TCRdb lists only in-frame clones, some missing. The sample shows under 50,000 clones, more than 80% of them seen only once. Unstimulated regulatory T cells (CD4+CD25+CD127-), CD4+CD25- non-regulatory cells, CD4 and CD8 cells were FACS-sorted from thawed PBMCs. From germline, CDR1 is SNHLY and CDR2 FYNNEI. The V and J ends lost 5 bases and 6 bases respectively, with 7 bases between them. The CDR3 is 12 amino acids. On this clone: Its antigen is currently unknown.

The chain links TRBV2 to TRBJ2-2, with D hard to call. The specimen was Tregs from blood. This TCR came from a human donor in good health. The CDR3 DNA reads as TGTGCCAGCAGTATGACGGCCGGGGAGCTGTTTTTT. Amino acid sequence: CASSMTAGELFF.